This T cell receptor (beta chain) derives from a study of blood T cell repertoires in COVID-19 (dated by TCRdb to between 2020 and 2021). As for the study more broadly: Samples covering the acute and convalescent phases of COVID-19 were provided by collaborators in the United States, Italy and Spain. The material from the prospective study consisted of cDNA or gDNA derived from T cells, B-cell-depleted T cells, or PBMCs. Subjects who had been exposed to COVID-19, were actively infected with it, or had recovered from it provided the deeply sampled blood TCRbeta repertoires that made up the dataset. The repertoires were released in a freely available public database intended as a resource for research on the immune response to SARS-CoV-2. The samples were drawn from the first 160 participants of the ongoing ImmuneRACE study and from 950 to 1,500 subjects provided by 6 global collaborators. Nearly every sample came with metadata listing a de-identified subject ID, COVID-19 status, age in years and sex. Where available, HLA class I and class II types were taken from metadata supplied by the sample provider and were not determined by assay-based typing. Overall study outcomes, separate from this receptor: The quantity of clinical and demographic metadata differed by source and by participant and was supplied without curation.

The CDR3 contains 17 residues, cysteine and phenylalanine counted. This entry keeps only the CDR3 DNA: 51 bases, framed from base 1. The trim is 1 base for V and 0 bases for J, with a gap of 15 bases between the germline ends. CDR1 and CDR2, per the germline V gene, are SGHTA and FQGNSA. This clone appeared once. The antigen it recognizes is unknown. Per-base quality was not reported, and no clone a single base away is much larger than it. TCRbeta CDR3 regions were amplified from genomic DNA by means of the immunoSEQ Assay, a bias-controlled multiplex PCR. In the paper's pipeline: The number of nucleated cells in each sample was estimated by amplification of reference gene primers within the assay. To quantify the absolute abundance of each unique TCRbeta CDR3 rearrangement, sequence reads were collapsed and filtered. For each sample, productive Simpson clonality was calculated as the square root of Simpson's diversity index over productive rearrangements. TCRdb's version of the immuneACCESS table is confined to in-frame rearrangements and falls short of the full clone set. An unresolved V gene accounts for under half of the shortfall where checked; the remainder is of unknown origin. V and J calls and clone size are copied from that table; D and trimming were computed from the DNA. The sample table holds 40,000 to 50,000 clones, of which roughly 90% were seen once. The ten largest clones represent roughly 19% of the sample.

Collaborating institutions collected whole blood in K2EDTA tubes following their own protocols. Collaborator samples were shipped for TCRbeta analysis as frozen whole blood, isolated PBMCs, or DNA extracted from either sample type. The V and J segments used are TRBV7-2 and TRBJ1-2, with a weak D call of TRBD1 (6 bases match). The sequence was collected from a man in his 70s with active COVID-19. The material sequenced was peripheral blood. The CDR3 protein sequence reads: CASSLVSGTNSNYGYTF. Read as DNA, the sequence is TGTGCCAGCAGCTTAGTCTCGGGGACAAATTCTAACTATGGCTACACCTTC. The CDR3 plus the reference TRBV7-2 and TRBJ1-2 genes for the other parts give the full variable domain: GAGVSQSPSNKVTEKGKDVELRCDPISGHTALYWYRQSLGQGLEFLIYFQGNSAPDKSGLPSDRFSAERTGGSVSTLTIQRTQQEDSAVYLCASSLVSGTNSNYGYTFGSGTRLTVV.